The rows below give T cell receptor beta chains drawn from one sample of a study of cytomegalovirus exposure and HLA in healthy donors. Measured with immunoSEQ multiplex PCR; TCRdb has only the in-frame clones, and not every one. The sample has 200,000 to 300,000 clones, around four fifths seen once. Sequenced sample: PBMCs. All receptors come from a boy younger than 18 in good health and CMV-seronegative. The CDR3 runs from the conserved cysteine through the conserved F or W. A D gene is named only where the DNA matches it firmly. Some rows mark clone size as missing; the rest say once, few, many or name a class of expanded clone.

V gene: TRBV6-1
D gene: .
J gene: TRBJ2-7
clone size: .
CDR3 protein: CASSEGQGGPYEQYF
CDR3 DNA: TGTGCCAGCAGTGAAGGGCAGGGCGGTCCTTACGAGCAGTACTTC

V gene: TRBV5-1
D gene: TRBD1
J gene: TRBJ1-3
clone size: .
CDR3 protein: CASSLETGHGNTIYF
CDR3 DNA: TGCGCCAGCAGCTTGGAGACAGGGCATGGAAACACCATATATTTT

V gene: TRBV4-1
D gene: TRBD1
J gene: TRBJ1-1
clone size: .
CDR3 protein: CASSPSALRGLSVTEAFF
CDR3 DNA: TGCGCCAGCAGCCCTAGCGCGCTCAGGGGGCTCTCGGTCACTGAAGCTTTCTTT

V gene: TRBV29-1
D gene: .
J gene: TRBJ1-1
clone size: .
CDR3 protein: CSAGGGSGANTEAFF
CDR3 DNA: TGCAGCGCTGGGGGGGGAAGTGGGGCGAACACTGAAGCTTTCTTT

V gene: TRBV6-5
D gene: .
J gene: TRBJ1-1
clone size: .
CDR3 protein: CASSYSAGNTEAFF
CDR3 DNA: TGTGCCAGCAGTTACTCCGCGGGGAACACTGAAGCTTTCTTT

V gene: TRBV27
D gene: TRBD2
J gene: TRBJ2-1
clone size: .
CDR3 protein: CASSLIGLADSSYNEQFF
CDR3 DNA: TGTGCCAGCAGTTTAATAGGACTAGCGGATAGCTCCTACAATGAGCAGTTCTTC

V gene: TRBV30
D gene: .
J gene: TRBJ1-1
clone size: .
CDR3 protein: CAWRSGGRNEAFF
CDR3 DNA: TGTGCCTGGAGATCGGGGGGGAGGAATGAAGCTTTCTTT

V gene: TRBV5-6
D gene: .
J gene: TRBJ1-1
clone size: .
CDR3 protein: CASSLTTGTMNTEAFF
CDR3 DNA: TGTGCCAGCAGCTTGACAACAGGGACTATGAACACTGAAGCTTTCTTT

V gene: TRBV5-1
D gene: TRBD1
J gene: TRBJ2-7
clone size: .
CDR3 protein: CASSWGTGVGEQYF
CDR3 DNA: TGCGCCAGCAGCTGGGGGACAGGGGTGGGCGAGCAGTACTTC

V gene: TRBV4-2
D gene: TRBD1
J gene: TRBJ1-5
clone size: .
CDR3 protein: CASSQRGGTVGNQPQHF
CDR3 DNA: TGTGCCAGCAGCCAACGAGGGGGGACAGTGGGCAATCAGCCCCAGCATTTT

V gene: TRBV9
D gene: .
J gene: TRBJ1-1
clone size: .
CDR3 protein: CASSVAGQPRTAFF
CDR3 DNA: TGTGCCAGCAGCGTAGCTGGGCAGCCACGTACGGCTTTCTTT

V gene: TRBV6-5
D gene: TRBD2
J gene: TRBJ2-7
clone size: .
CDR3 protein: CASSPAGGPVIEQYF
CDR3 DNA: TGTGCCAGCAGCCCAGCGGGAGGGCCGGTCATCGAGCAGTACTTC

V gene: TRBV6-5
D gene: .
J gene: TRBJ2-7
clone size: few
CDR3 protein: CASSPPGGPYEQYF
CDR3 DNA: TGTGCCAGCAGCCCCCCGGGCGGGCCCTACGAGCAGTACTTC

V gene: TRBV5-4
D gene: TRBD1
J gene: TRBJ1-1
clone size: .
CDR3 protein: CASSPEGRGLTEAFF
CDR3 DNA: TGTGCCAGCAGCCCGGAGGGCAGGGGGCTTACTGAAGCTTTCTTT

V gene: TRBV2
D gene: .
J gene: TRBJ2-1
clone size: .
CDR3 protein: CASSRSTTGYNEQFF
CDR3 DNA: TGTGCCAGCAGTCGGTCGACAACAGGGTACAATGAGCAGTTCTTC

V gene: TRBV27
D gene: TRBD2
J gene: TRBJ2-7
clone size: .
CDR3 protein: CASSLAGGDRSYEQYF
CDR3 DNA: TGTGCCAGCAGTTTAGCTGGGGGGGATCGCTCCTACGAGCAGTACTTC

V gene: TRBV19
D gene: TRBD1
J gene: TRBJ1-5
clone size: .
CDR3 protein: CASSTQGGDGNQPQHF
CDR3 DNA: TGTGCCAGTAGTACACAGGGGGGGGACGGCAATCAGCCCCAGCATTTT

V gene: TRBV9
D gene: .
J gene: TRBJ2-3
clone size: .
CDR3 protein: CASSVVSHQSTDTQYF
CDR3 DNA: TGTGCCAGCAGCGTAGTCTCGCATCAGAGCACAGATACGCAGTATTTT

V gene: TRBV5-1
D gene: .
J gene: TRBJ2-1
clone size: .
CDR3 protein: CASSLRATTYNSVYNEQFF
CDR3 DNA: TGCGCCAGCAGCTTGAGGGCGACTACTTATAATAGCGTTTACAATGAGCAGTTCTTC

V gene: TRBV5-1
D gene: TRBD1
J gene: TRBJ2-5
clone size: .
CDR3 protein: CASSLLSGQGAGEQYF
CDR3 DNA: TGCGCCAGCAGCTTGTTATCGGGACAGGGGGCAGGGGAGCAGTACTTC

V gene: TRBV5-8
D gene: .
J gene: TRBJ2-1
clone size: .
CDR3 protein: CASRLGGEQFF
CDR3 DNA: TGTGCCAGCAGGTTAGGGGGAGAGCAGTTCTTC

V gene: TRBV2
D gene: TRBD1
J gene: TRBJ1-1
clone size: .
CDR3 protein: CASSSDRVTEAFF
CDR3 DNA: TGTGCCAGCAGTTCCGACAGGGTTACTGAAGCTTTCTTT

V gene: TRBV5-4
D gene: .
J gene: TRBJ1-3
clone size: few
CDR3 protein: CASSVDYPVGGNTIYF
CDR3 DNA: TGTGCCAGCAGTGTTGACTACCCTGTCGGGGGAAACACCATATATTTT

V gene: TRBV5-8
D gene: .
J gene: TRBJ1-4
clone size: .
CDR3 protein: CASSLSPGSVKLFF
CDR3 DNA: TGTGCCAGCAGCTTGTCGCCAGGGTCTGTAAAACTGTTTTTT

V gene: TRBV19
D gene: .
J gene: TRBJ1-5
clone size: .
CDR3 protein: CASSTLGGAWEQPQHF
CDR3 DNA: TGTGCCAGTAGTACCCTTGGGGGCGCGTGGGAACAGCCCCAGCATTTT

V gene: TRBV27
D gene: TRBD1
J gene: TRBJ1-1
clone size: .
CDR3 protein: CASSLAGGNTEAFF
CDR3 DNA: TGTGCCAGCAGTTTAGCAGGGGGGAACACTGAAGCTTTCTTT

V gene: TRBV7-9
D gene: TRBD1
J gene: TRBJ1-1
clone size: .
CDR3 protein: CASSGGTGMNTEAFF
CDR3 DNA: TGTGCCAGCAGCGGGGGGACAGGGATGAACACTGAAGCTTTCTTT

V gene: TRBV15
D gene: TRBD1
J gene: TRBJ1-1
clone size: .
CDR3 protein: CATSRGGTGDLPEAFF
CDR3 DNA: TGTGCCACCAGCAGAGGTGGGACAGGGGATTTACCTGAAGCTTTCTTT

V gene: TRBV4-1
D gene: TRBD2
J gene: TRBJ2-7
clone size: .
CDR3 protein: CASSQGLATLYEQYF
CDR3 DNA: TGCGCCAGCAGCCAAGGACTAGCGACCTTGTACGAGCAGTACTTC

V gene: TRBV4-1
D gene: TRBD1
J gene: TRBJ2-7
clone size: once
CDR3 protein: CASSRGTGGLVEQYF
CDR3 DNA: TGCGCCAGCAGCCGGGGGACAGGGGGCCTCGTCGAGCAGTACTTC

V gene: TRBV15
D gene: .
J gene: TRBJ1-2
clone size: few
CDR3 protein: CATSNDRNYGYTF
CDR3 DNA: TGTGCCACCAGCAACGACAGGAACTATGGCTACACCTTC

V gene: TRBV27
D gene: .
J gene: TRBJ1-5
clone size: .
CDR3 protein: CASSLRGANGGLGPQHF
CDR3 DNA: TGTGCCAGCAGTCTCCGTGGGGCCAACGGTGGTTTAGGGCCCCAGCATTTT